One sample yielded the 21 T cell receptor beta chains listed below, sequenced in a study of beta chain features in type 1 diabetes. Reverse transcribing all isolated RNA meant expressed TCRB transcripts were sequenced. Clones were read by immunoSEQ multiplex PCR, and TCRdb kept only the in-frame ones, dropping some. The sample lists 300,000 to 450,000 clones, around 19% occurring once. The sequenced sample consisted of naive CD4+ T cells from blood. The receptors were gathered from a woman between 18 and 29 years old in good health.

The genes are TRBV7-8 and TRBJ2-1; D perhaps matches TRBD2 (6 bases). The CDR3 spans 17 residues. Trimming left V 3 bases short and J 4 bases short, with 19 bases between. Germline V gene lookup returns CDR1 SGHVS and CDR2 FQNEAQ. CDR3 nucleotide sequence: TGTGCCAGCAGCTTCATAAAGGGGAAGCGGGTTTACAATGAGCAGTTCTTC. Amino acids: CASSFIKGKRVYNEQFF. Together with reference TRBV7-8 and TRBJ2-1, the CDR3 gives the full variable domain: GAGVSQSPRYKVAKRGQDVALRCDPISGHVSLFWYQQALGQGPEFLTYFQNEAQLDKSGLPSDRFFAERPEGSVSTLKIQRTQQEDSAVYLCASSFIKGKRVYNEQFFGPGTRLTVL.

The chain has TRBV7-3 and TRBJ2-1, with a weak D call TRBD1 (6 bases). The CDR3 sequence is 14 residues long. V was clipped by 5 bases and J by 8 bases, with 16 bases between them. Germline CDR1 reads SGHTA; CDR2 reads FQGTGA. CDR3 DNA: TGTGCCAGCAGCCTTACACAGGGTAGAGATGAGCAGTTCTTC. Its translation is CASSLTQGRDEQFF.

The chain carries TRBV6-1 and TRBJ2-3; no definite D call. The V gene lost 1 base and the J gene lost 2 bases, with 7 bases spanning the gap. CDR1 and CDR2 from the germline V gene are MNHNS and SASEGT. The CDR3 length is 14 residues. This chain's CDR3 is CASSEGHYTDTQYF. CDR3 DNA sequence: TGTGCCAGCAGTGAAGGGCACTACACAGATACGCAGTATTTT.

The gene calls are TRBV18 and TRBJ1-2; 8 nucleotides agree with TRBD1. Germline V gene sequence: CDR1 KGHSH, CDR2 LQKENI. V was clipped by 6 bases and J by 2 bases; unmatched bases: 8. The CDR3 spans 15 residues. DNA of the CDR3: TGTGCCAGCTCCACCAGTGGGACAGGAAACTATGGCTACACCTTC. It yields the protein CASSTSGTGNYGYTF.

This clone was counted a few times. The chain uses TRBV5-1 and TRBJ2-3; the D gene is possibly TRBD1 (6 bases). The CDR3 sequence is 13 residues long. The V end lost 4 bases, the J end lost 4 bases, and 10 bases lay between the germline ends. Germline loops: CDR1 SGHRS, CDR2 YFSETQ. DNA of the CDR3: TGCGCCAGCAGCGAACAGGGTCCAGATACGCAGTATTTT. Its translation is CASSEQGPDTQYF.

This clone was detected a few times. V is TRBV30 and J is TRBJ1-4; TRBD1 might be the D (5 bases). Germline values: CDR1 GTSNPN, CDR2 SVGIG (reference sequence). Trimming took 2 bases from V and 4 from J, leaving 8 bases between them. The CDR3 is 13 amino acids. The CDR3 nucleotides read TGTGCCTGGAGTCACCAGGGTAATGAAAAACTGTTTTTT. Amino acid sequence: CAWSHQGNEKLFF.

The rearrangement links TRBV30 to TRBJ2-3, with 8 bases lining up with TRBD2. Germline V gives CDR1 GTSNPN, CDR2 SVGIG (reference sequence). CDR3 size: 14 residues. The J segment lost 3 bases and the V segment lost 3 bases, leaving 5 bases of the junction unmatched. The CDR3 region has the DNA TGTGCCTGGAGGGTAGCGGGGAAAACAGATACGCAGTATTTT. It translates to CAWRVAGKTDTQYF.

Written as DNA, the CDR3 is TGTGCCAGCAGTGTCGACAGTAGCTCCTACAATGAGCAGTTCTTC. This sequence encodes CASSVDSSSYNEQFF. The V call is TRBV2, the J call TRBJ2-1; tentatively, D is TRBD1 (5 bases). Per germline, CDR1 SNHLY and CDR2 FYNNEI. CDR3 length: 15 residues. V was clipped by 4 bases and J by 0 bases, with 10 bases between them.

This rearrangement joins TRBV30 to TRBJ2-3; no definite D call. This CDR3 region has 15 residues. Germline V gene sequence: CDR1 GTSNPN, CDR2 SVGIG (reference sequence). The ends were cut back, 0 bases at V and 1 base at J, with 11 bases in the middle. CDR3 sequence reads: CAWSVRPVRTDTQYF. Written as DNA, the CDR3 is TGTGCCTGGAGTGTACGTCCAGTCCGCACAGATACGCAGTATTTT.

The table lists this clone with a few counts. This chain uses TRBV7-9 with TRBJ1-2; D unclear. Trimming shortened V by 2 bases and J by 10 bases, and 5 bases separated the two germline ends. Germline CDR1 SEHNR, CDR2 FQNEAQ (reference sequence). This CDR3 is built from 10 residues. CDR3 residues: CASSLSPYTF. As DNA, the CDR3 is TGTGCCAGCAGCTTAAGCCCCTACACCTTC.

The gene calls are TRBV9 and TRBJ1-1; unclear D gene. This CDR3 comprises 14 residues. V lost 0 bases and J lost 1, with 7 bases in between. CDR1 SGDLS and CDR2 YYNGEE come from the germline V gene. CDR3 DNA sequence: TGTGCCAGCAGCGTAGACCCAGAGAACACTGAAGCTTTCTTT. It yields the protein CASSVDPENTEAFF. Combining the CDR3 with reference TRBV9 and TRBJ1-1 gives the whole variable domain DSGVTQTPKHLITATGQRVTLRCSPRSGDLSVYWYQQSLDQGLQFLIQYYNGEERAKGNILERFSAQQFPDLHSELNLSSLELGDSALYFCASSVDPENTEAFFGQGTRLTVV.

The chain is built from TRBV30 and TRBJ1-6, with 7 bases fitting TRBD1. Germline V lookup: CDR1 GTSNPN, CDR2 SVGIG (reference sequence). J was trimmed by 0 bases and V by 0 bases; bases with no gene match: 8. This CDR3 comprises 18 residues. The CDR3: CAWSVGTAVSSYNSPLHF. CDR3 in DNA: TGTGCCTGGAGTGTAGGGACAGCTGTTAGCTCCTATAATTCACCCCTCCACTTT.

The gene calls are TRBV4-1 and TRBJ2-1; 9 bases are a match to TRBD2. This CDR3 contains 14 residues. V lost 2 bases, J lost 7 bases, and 3 bases stayed unmatched. Germline V gene sequence: CDR1 MGHRA, CDR2 YSYEKL. In DNA form, the CDR3 reads TGCGCCAGCAGCCAACTTCTAGCGGGGAATGAGCAGTTCTTC. Its translation is CASSQLLAGNEQFF.

The chain uses TRBV30 and TRBJ1-1; D is unresolved. This CDR3 is built from 12 residues. The V end lost 7 bases, the J end lost 1 base, and 10 bases lay between the germline ends. The germline V gene has CDR1 GTSNPN and CDR2 SVGIG (reference sequence). CDR3 nucleotides: TGTGCCTCAATCTCCGGGAACACTGAAGCTTTCTTT. This codes for CASISGNTEAFF.

The V and J genes are TRBV5-1 and TRBJ2-7; 10 bases line up with TRBD2. In germline, CDR1 is SGHRS, CDR2 YFSETQ. Losses at the gene ends were 3 bases for V and 3 bases for J; bases not matched to a gene: 9. The CDR3 runs 16 residues. The CDR3 sequence is CASSSVRASGSYEQYF. CDR3 coding DNA: TGCGCCAGCAGCTCCGTTAGGGCTAGCGGGAGCTACGAGCAGTACTTC. The variable domain in full, with the rest retrieved from reference TRBV5-1 and TRBJ2-7, is KAGVTQTPRYLIKTRGQQVTLSCSPISGHRSVSWYQQTPGQGLQFLFEYFSETQRNKGNFPGRFSGRQFSNSRSEMNVSTLELGDSALYLCASSSVRASGSYEQYFGPGTRLTVT.

The V gene is TRBV7-9, the J gene TRBJ2-6, with D unresolved. V was clipped by 7 bases and J by 0 bases, with 7 bases between them. Per germline, CDR1 SEHNR and CDR2 FQNEAQ (reference sequence). The CDR3 sequence is 14 residues long. The CDR3: CASTSYSGANVLTF. CDR3 nucleotides: TGTGCCAGCACATCCTACTCTGGGGCCAACGTCCTGACTTTC.

The gene calls are TRBV7-9 and TRBJ2-4; D gene uncertain. Germline V lookup: CDR1 SEHNR, CDR2 FQNEAQ (reference sequence). V lost 5 bases and J 9 bases, leaving 8 bases between the germline ends. CDR3 length: 11 amino acids. The CDR3 is CASSQGGIQYF. CDR3 DNA sequence: TGTGCCAGCAGCCAAGGCGGCATTCAGTACTTC.

Regarding this clone: Other DNA variants within this sample encode the same CDR3. The rearrangement uses TRBV5-1 and TRBJ2-5; D is unclear. V was cut by 4 bases and J by 1 base, with 11 bases left in between. The CDR3 is 14 amino acids. Germline values: CDR1 SGHRS, CDR2 YFSETQ. CDR3 sequence: CASSLAGGQETQYF. The CDR3 DNA reads TGCGCCAGCAGCCTCGCCGGCGGCCAAGAGACCCAGTACTTC.

This clone was detected only a few times. The chain uses TRBV30 and TRBJ2-7; 11 nucleotides match TRBD2. Germline CDR1 GTSNPN, CDR2 SVGIG (reference sequence). CDR3 length equals 13 residues. Trimming removed 3 bases from V and 6 bases from J; junction bases left unmatched: 4. This chain's CDR3 is CAWSLLAGVEQYF. The CDR3 DNA reads as TGTGCCTGGAGCCTACTAGCGGGAGTCGAGCAGTACTTC.

The chain has TRBV5-1 and TRBJ2-5, with a possible D match to TRBD2 (7 bases). The CDR3 extends over 15 amino acids. Trimming shortened V by 4 bases and J by 6 bases, and 19 bases separated the two germline ends. Germline assignment: CDR1 SGHRS and CDR2 YFSETQ. Written as DNA, the CDR3 is TGCGCCAGCAGCCGGCAGGGCGGGGGCACCCAGACCCAGTACTTC. Its protein is CASSRQGGGTQTQYF.

The CDR3 DNA reads as TGCGCCAGCAGCTTGGATCAGGGCCAGCCCCAGCATTTT. Translating gives CASSLDQGQPQHF. The chain recombines TRBV5-1 with TRBJ1-5; tentatively, D is TRBD1 (5 bases). This CDR3 spans 13 amino acids. Germline V lookup: CDR1 SGHRS, CDR2 YFSETQ. Trimming took off 0 bases at V and 7 bases at J, with 8 bases between the two ends.